This T cell receptor (beta chain) was captured by sequencing in a study of blood T cell repertoires in COVID-19. Study summary: Sources were T cells, B-cell-depleted T cells, or PBMCs; the material itself was cDNA or gDNA.

Produced via immunoSEQ multiplex PCR; TCRdb's table is partial and in-frame only. This sample yields around 100,000 clones, of which 80% are seen a single time; around a third belongs to the top ten. The receptor was derived from a man in his 70s with active or convalescent COVID-19. The sample consisted of peripheral blood.

CDR3 amino acids: CATSDLLPGTLTFPTNEKLFF. Here the CDR3 DNA reads TGTGCCACCAGTGATTTACTCCCCGGGACATTAACCTTCCCAACTAATGAAAAACTGTTTTTT. The chain couples TRBV24-1 to TRBJ1-4, with D possibly matching TRBD1 (6 bases). CDR1 and CDR2 from the germline V gene are KGHDR and SFDVKD. Trimming took 1 base from V and 0 from J, leaving 23 bases between them. The CDR3 length is 21 residues.